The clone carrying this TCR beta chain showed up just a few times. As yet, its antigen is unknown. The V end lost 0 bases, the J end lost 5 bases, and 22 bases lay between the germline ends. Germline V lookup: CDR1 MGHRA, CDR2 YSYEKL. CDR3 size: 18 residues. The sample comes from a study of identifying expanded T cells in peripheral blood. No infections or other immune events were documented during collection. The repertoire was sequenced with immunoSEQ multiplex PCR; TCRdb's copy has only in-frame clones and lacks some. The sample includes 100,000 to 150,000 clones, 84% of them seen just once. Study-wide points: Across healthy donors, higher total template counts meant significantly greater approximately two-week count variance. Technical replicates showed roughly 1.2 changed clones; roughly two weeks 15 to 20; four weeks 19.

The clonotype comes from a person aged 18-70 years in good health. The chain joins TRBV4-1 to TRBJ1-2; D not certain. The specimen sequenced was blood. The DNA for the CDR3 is TGCGCCAGCAGCCAAGAAACCCTTCGGGCAGGACGGGGTTATGGCTACACCTTC. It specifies CASSQETLRAGRGYGYTF.